Presented here are 14 T cell receptor beta chains from one specimen sequenced in a study of T cells after yellow fever vaccination. Using its own MiXCR run on the 5' RACE reads, TCRdb lists one record per CDR3 protein. There are 300,000 to 350,000 distinct CDR3 sequences in the sample; around 11% occur only once, and about 3% lies in the top ten. Sequencing was performed on CD4+ T cells sorted from PBMCs, taken 45 days after the yellow fever booster vaccination. All receptors derive from a man aged 18 to 30 who received the YFV17D yellow fever vaccine.

The sample holds a few counts of this clonotype. The chain carries TRBV12-3 or TRBV12-4 and TRBJ2-5; D may be TRBD1 (6 bases). The V end was cut by 6 bases, the J end by 4 bases, with 12 bases between. This CDR3 region has 13 residues. CDR3 amino acids: CASREQGGETQYF. The CDR3 DNA is TGTGCCAGCAGGGAACAGGGTGGAGAGACCCAGTACTTC.

In this sample, this clonotype turned up a few times. This sequence joins TRBV5-1 and TRBJ1-2; 7 bases are a match to TRBD1. The CDR3 contains 16 residues. CDR1 SGHRS and CDR2 YFSETQ come from the germline V gene. V shed 2 bases and J 6 bases; nucleotides not matched to a gene: 13. The chain's CDR3 is CASSFVTGEGENGYTF. Written as DNA, the CDR3 is TGCGCCAGCAGCTTCGTAACAGGGGAAGGGGAGAATGGCTACACCTTC.

The table lists this clonotype with many counts. The rearrangement joins TRBV24-1 to TRBJ2-1; no firm D call. Germline V gives CDR1 KGHDR, CDR2 SFDVKD. This CDR3 comprises 12 residues. V shed 5 bases and J shed 6 bases, with 7 bases lying between them. DNA for the CDR3: TGTGCCACCAGTGGATACGGCAATGAGCAGTTCTTC. This encodes CATSGYGNEQFF.

This clonotype has ten or more counts. At one end the junction does not follow the germline gene, possibly because of a read error. This chain uses TRBV5-6 with TRBJ2-2; D gene uncertain. The length of the CDR3 is 12 residues. Germline CDR1 and CDR2: SGHDT and YYEEEE. CDR3 sequence (DNA): TGCGCCAGCAGCTTGAACACCGGGGAGCTGTTTTTT. Translating gives CASSLNTGELFF.

This clonotype occurred a few times. The gene calls are TRBV5-5 and TRBJ2-1; unclear D gene. CDR3 length equals 14 residues. Deletions cut 6 bases from V and 0 bases from J, with 10 bases between. Germline CDR1 reads SGHKS; CDR2 reads YYEKEE (reference sequence). The CDR3 DNA follows: TGTGCCAGCACCCTACAAAGCTCCTACAATGAGCAGTTCTTC. Amino acid sequence: CASTLQSSYNEQFF.

The CDR3 here is CASSLAVLVGSQETQYF. The CDR3 nucleotides read TGCGCCAGCAGCTTGGCGGTACTCGTAGGAAGCCAAGAGACCCAGTACTTC. The J gene is TRBJ2-5, the V gene TRBV5-1; D gene uncertain. The germline V and J ends were trimmed by 0 bases and 1 base, with 16 bases remaining between them. Per germline, CDR1 SGHRS and CDR2 YFSETQ. The CDR3 is 17 amino acids. The entire variable domain, with the rest obtained from reference TRBV5-1 and TRBJ2-5, is as follows: KAGVTQTPRYLIKTRGQQVTLSCSPISGHRSVSWYQQTPGQGLQFLFEYFSETQRNKGNFPGRFSGRQFSNSRSEMNVSTLELGDSALYLCASSLAVLVGSQETQYFGPGTRLLVL.

This clonotype is medium-sized (0.01 to 0.1%) by share. The genes are TRBV5-1 and TRBJ2-5; TRBD1 matches 8 bases. There are 13 residues in the CDR3. The germline gives CDR1 SGHRS, CDR2 YFSETQ. Trimming took 0 bases from V and 5 from J; bases not matched to a gene: 0. The DNA for the CDR3 is TGCGCCAGCAGCTTGGGACAGGGGGAGACCCAGTACTTC. It codes for CASSLGQGETQYF.

This clonotype was counted a few times. The chain joins TRBV18 to TRBJ2-5, with D possibly being TRBD2 (6 bases). V gave up 3 bases and J gave up 2 bases, with 13 bases separating them. This CDR3 contains 15 residues. Germline loops: CDR1 KGHSH, CDR2 LQKENI. The CDR3 is CASSPGGWRQETQYF. The CDR3 DNA reads TGTGCCAGCTCACCCGGGGGTTGGCGACAAGAGACCCAGTACTTC.

The chain joins TRBV6-2 or TRBV6-3 to TRBJ1-5; D uncertain. Deletions cut 2 bases from V and 5 bases from J, with 4 bases between. The CDR3 totals 12 residues. Germline V gene lookup returns CDR1 MNHEY and CDR2 SVGEGT. The CDR3 sequence is CASSYSHQPQHF. DNA for the CDR3: TGTGCCAGCAGTTACAGCCATCAGCCCCAGCATTTT.

This clonotype has a handful of counts. The V and J genes are TRBV4-3 and TRBJ1-4; no clear D. This CDR3 spans 14 amino acids. From germline, CDR1 is LGHNA and CDR2 YSLEER. V gave up 1 base and J gave up 4 bases, with 7 bases separating them. The CDR3 nucleotides are TGCGCCAGCAGCCAAGTCTCAATTAATGAAAAACTGTTTTTT. The encoded protein is CASSQVSINEKLFF.

This clonotype was detected only a few times. CDR3 region: CASSLARGSDSMNTEAFF. CDR3 nucleotides: TGTGCCAGCAGCTTAGCGCGAGGGTCAGACAGCATGAACACTGAAGCTTTCTTT. The J gene is TRBJ1-1, the V gene TRBV7-2; TRBD1 might be the D (5 bases). The CDR3 is made up of 18 amino acids. The V and J ends lost 0 bases and 0 bases respectively, with 17 bases between them. In germline, CDR1 is SGHTA, CDR2 FQGNSA.

The gene calls are TRBV6-6 and TRBJ1-2; perhaps TRBD1 as D (5 bases). Per germline, CDR1 MNHNY and CDR2 SVGAGI (reference sequence). This CDR3 has 12 amino acids. With 6 bases removed from V and 8 bases from J, the gap between germline ends came to 13 bases. The CDR3 DNA sequence: TGTGCCAGCAGCGATCGGGGCGACGGCTACACCTTC. It encodes CASSDRGDGYTF.

The CDR3 here is CASSLDRRLNEQFF. In DNA form, the CDR3 reads TGTGCCAGCAGTTTAGACAGAAGACTTAATGAGCAGTTCTTC. The chain joins TRBV12-3 or TRBV12-4 to TRBJ2-1; D is unclear. Trimming removed 1 base at V and 7 bases at J, with 11 bases between. The CDR3 is 14 amino acids.

This clonotype showed up just a few times. The V call is TRBV4-3, the J call TRBJ1-6, with TRBD1 matching over 9 bases. This CDR3 comprises 17 residues. The V segment lost 1 base and the J segment 8 bases; nucleotides outside the gene matches: 9. Germline loops: CDR1 LGHNA, CDR2 YSLEER. The CDR3 reads CASSQVHPDRGYSPLHF. CDR3 DNA: TGCGCCAGCAGCCAAGTACACCCGGACAGGGGTTATTCACCCCTCCACTTT.